This T cell receptor (beta chain) was retrieved from a study of human T cells and chemical hapten exposure. Study-wide context: Scalp application of diphenylcyclopropenone was performed weekly in patients across the entire roughly 23-week study. Findings and caveats of the study: The study found expanded TCRs formed significantly more large CDR3 similarity clusters than controls.

Original processing notes: Samples ranged from 23,224 to 690,600 TCRs, with a median of approximately 96,000. TCRdb processed the RACE reads anew with MiXCR; each CDR3 protein has one entry. Clone size and V and J calls follow TCRdb, not the original study. The data contain around 300,000 distinct CDR3 sequences, around 7% of them seen just once; the ten biggest clones take up roughly 7.9%. The time point denotes: patch test 1, 2 weeks after DPC sensitization. The treatment: therapeutic diphenylcyclopropenone sensitization with weekly scalp DPC. Total RNA came from unfractionated whole blood. This clonotype was picked up many times. Its specificity is not known. The sequencing here drew on whole blood, taken in connection with sensitization to the hapten diphenylcyclopropenone (DPC). The clonotype originates from a woman between 18 and 29 years old with alopecia areata. Some clones in this sample may be carry-over from other donors' samples.

CDR3 in DNA: TGCAGCGTTGGAGGGACAGGGGGTGAAAAACTGTTTTTT. Its translation: CSVGGTGGEKLFF. V gene TRBV29-1 combines with J gene TRBJ1-4, with 11 positions matching TRBD1. This CDR3 spans 13 amino acids. Germline V gene data show CDR1 as SQVTM and CDR2 as ANQGSEA. Germline trimming cut 4 bases from V and 7 bases from J; bases unmatched to any gene: 2.